The rows below give T cell receptor beta chains drawn from one sample of a study of T cells in Graves' hyperthyroidism and ophthalmopathy. TCRdb passed the multiplex PCR reads through MiXCR, listing each CDR3 protein once. The sample has 490,000 or so distinct CDR3 sequences, roughly 45% seen once; the top ten hold about 43%. Sample: peripheral blood or thyroid tissue (not recorded which). The source is an adult woman with Graves' disease, either hyperthyroidism or ophthalmopathy (not recorded which). Each CDR3 is given with its conserved first and last residue. A D gene is named only where the DNA matches it firmly. Clone size is stated in some rows and not others, as once, few, many or a class when expanded.

J gene,V gene,D gene,clone size,CDR3 DNA,CDR3 protein
TRBJ1-2,TRBV7-2,TRBD1,once,TGTGCCAGCAGCTTAGGGGGACAGGCCTATGGCTACACCTTC,CASSLGGQAYGYTF
TRBJ2-5,TRBV25-1,-,-,TGTGCTAGAGATTGGGTCAGGGAGACCCAGTACTTC,CARDWVRETQYF
TRBJ2-7,TRBV10-3,-,many,TGTGCCATCAGTGTAGACAGGTCATCCTACGAGCAGTACTTC,CAISVDRSSYEQYF
TRBJ2-5,TRBV5-1,TRBD1,-,TGCGCCAGCAGCAAGGGACAGGGGGCGGCAGAGACCCAGTACTTC,CASSKGQGAAETQYF
TRBJ2-7,TRBV20-1,-,many,TGCAGTGCTAGACCCCACCGCTACCACGAGCAGTACTTC,CSARPHRYHEQYF
TRBJ1-2,TRBV7-9,-,-,TGTGCCAGCAGCCTAATTACGACAGCCTTCTATGGCTACACCTTC,CASSLITTAFYGYTF
TRBJ2-7,TRBV29-1,TRBD2,-,TGCAGCGTTGGGACTAGCGGGAGCAGGGGCTACGAGCAGTACTTC,CSVGTSGSRGYEQYF
TRBJ1-4,TRBV7-9,-,once,TGTGCCAGCAGTGAGGCAGGGAGTAATGAAAAACTGTTTTTT,CASSEAGSNEKLFF
TRBJ2-7,TRBV25-1,TRBD1,few,TGTGCCATCTCAAGACAGGGAAGCCACGAGCAGTACTTC,CAISRQGSHEQYF
TRBJ2-5,TRBV7-2,TRBD1,-,TGTGCCAGCAGCTCGGCCCGGACAGGGGTAACGGGAGAGACCCAGTACTTC,CASSSARTGVTGETQYF
TRBJ2-5,TRBV19,TRBD2,few,TGTGCCAGCCGCAAACTAGCGACCCAAGAGACCCAGTACTTC,CASRKLATQETQYF
TRBJ1-4,TRBV7-9,TRBD1,many,TGTGCCAGTGACAAAGAGGGACAGGGGAATGAAAAACTGTTTTTT,CASDKEGQGNEKLFF
TRBJ1-3,TRBV29-1,-,few,TGCAGCGTTGGTCTAGGGAACTCTGGAAACACCATATATTTT,CSVGLGNSGNTIYF
TRBJ1-2,TRBV29-1,-,-,TGCAGCGTTGAGGCCTTGGTAAACTATGGCTACACCTTC,CSVEALVNYGYTF
TRBJ2-7,TRBV5-1,-,-,TGCGCCAGCAGCTTGACAGCCCAATACGAGCAGTACTTC,CASSLTAQYEQYF
TRBJ2-2,TRBV5-1,TRBD1,many,TGCGCCAGCAGCGTAAAGACAGGGTTCGCCGGGGAGCTGTTTTTT,CASSVKTGFAGELFF
TRBJ2-7,TRBV12-3/TRBV12-4,TRBD2,-,TGTGCCAGCAGTCCCCTAGCGGGAGGAGGCCCCTACGAGCAGTACTTC,CASSPLAGGGPYEQYF
TRBJ2-2,TRBV20-1,-,many,TGCAGTGCTAGTTACGCTAAGAACACCGGGGAGCTGTTTTTT,CSASYAKNTGELFF
TRBJ2-2,TRBV5-1,-,many,TGCGCCAGCAGCCCCGGGGTTAACGGGGAGCTGTTTTTT,CASSPGVNGELFF
TRBJ1-1,TRBV2,-,-,TGTGCCAGCAGTGAAGAAGCAGTATATACCACTGAAGCTTTCTTT,CASSEEAVYTTEAFF
TRBJ1-4,TRBV11-2,-,-,TGTGCCAGCAGCCCAGGAGGGGGGGCCTCGGAAAAACTGTTTTTT,CASSPGGGASEKLFF
TRBJ2-3,TRBV10-3,TRBD2,few,TGTGCCAGCGGGAAGGGACTAGCGGGAAACACAGATACGCAGTATTTT,CASGKGLAGNTDTQYF
TRBJ2-2,TRBV7-9,TRBD2,many,TGTGCCAGCAGCGATAGGGGACTAGCGGGAGGGCCCACCGGGGAGCTGTTTTTT,CASSDRGLAGGPTGELFF
TRBJ1-2,TRBV19,-,-,TGTGCCAGATCACCGAGACATGGCTACACCTTC,CARSPRHGYTF
TRBJ1-2,TRBV2,-,few,TGTGCCAGCAGTGCCGAGATTCCTAGGGGCGGTGGCTACACCTTC,CASSAEIPRGGGYTF
TRBJ1-2,TRBV18,-,-,TGTGCCAGCGCTCAGGGCACCGCTAACTATGGCTACACCTTC,CASAQGTANYGYTF
TRBJ2-3,TRBV20-1,TRBD1,-,TGCAGTGCTAGAAGACAGGGGCCCACAGATACGCAGTATTTT,CSARRQGPTDTQYF